Presented here are 16 T cell receptor beta chains from one specimen sequenced in a study of T cell changes during pregnancy in multiple sclerosis (dated by TCRdb to about 2019). To prepare the library, the immunoSEQ multiplex PCR assay was applied. The table comes from immuneACCESS by way of TCRdb, which keeps in-frame sequences with V and J called. Part of the clones is missing from these tables; in studies checked, under half for an unresolved V gene and the rest for unknown reasons. The sample includes some 74,000 clones, with about 92% observed a single time. The top ten constitute 2% to 2.5% of the sample. Specimen: peripheral blood, collected before pregnancy. These receptors were obtained from a female donor with multiple sclerosis, enrolled in a pregnancy study.

V is TRBV27 and J is TRBJ2-7, with 7 bases fitting TRBD2. With 2 bases clipped from V and 3 bases from J, the junction kept 4 bases outside the gene matches. The CDR3 sequence is 14 residues long. Germline V lookup: CDR1 MNHEY, CDR2 SMNVEV (reference sequence). CDR3 region: CASSLGGGVYEQYF. CDR3 bases: TGTGCCAGCAGTTTAGGGGGGGGAGTCTACGAGCAGTACTTC.

The V gene is TRBV7-6, the J gene TRBJ2-5; D is perhaps TRBD2 (6 bases). Trimming pared 1 base from V and 3 bases from J, leaving 9 bases between. The germline V gene has CDR1 SGHVS and CDR2 FNYEAQ. The CDR3 extends over 14 amino acids. The CDR3 sequence: CASSLEASEETQYF. The CDR3 DNA reads TGTGCCAGCAGCTTAGAGGCTAGCGAAGAGACCCAGTACTTC.

This clone was found once. V and J are TRBV5-1 and TRBJ2-7; tentative D call: TRBD2 (5 bases). The germline V and J ends were trimmed by 4 bases and 3 bases, with 14 bases remaining between them. The CDR3 spans 14 residues. Looked up from germline, CDR1 is SGHRS and CDR2 is YFSETQ. The CDR3 DNA reads TGCGCCAGCAGCATCAGTCCGGGAAACTACGAGCAGTACTTC. Translating it yields CASSISPGNYEQYF.

The chain links TRBV19 to TRBJ1-1; D ambiguous. The germline V and J ends were trimmed by 5 bases and 0 bases, with 22 bases remaining between them. The germline CDR1 and CDR2 sequences are LNHDA and SQIVND (reference sequence). The CDR3 sequence is 18 residues long. The CDR3 region is CASSLDLAEPSMNTEAFF. CDR3 coding DNA: TGTGCCAGTAGTCTTGATTTAGCGGAGCCCAGTATGAACACTGAAGCTTTCTTT.

V and J are TRBV10-2 and TRBJ2-2, with 8 bases lining up with TRBD2. V dropped 7 bases and J dropped 3; count of bases not matched to a gene: 4. Germline V gene lookup returns CDR1 WSHSY and CDR2 SAAADI. The CDR3 sequence is 14 residues long. CDR3 sequence reads: CASNSGGDTGELFF. CDR3 in DNA: TGCGCCAGCAATTCGGGAGGGGACACCGGGGAGCTGTTTTTT.

This clone was seen only once. The CDR3: CVTGSNTEAFF. DNA for the CDR3: TGTGTTACAGGGTCGAACACTGAAGCTTTCTTT. This chain connects TRBV28 to TRBJ1-1, with D maybe TRBD1 (6 bases). The length of the CDR3 is 11 residues. Germline lookup yields CDR1 MDHEN and CDR2 SYDVKM.

The J gene is TRBJ2-5, the V gene TRBV19; possible D gene TRBD1, 6 bases. This CDR3 has 16 residues. Germline assignment: CDR1 LNHDA and CDR2 SQIVND (reference sequence). Deletions cut 6 bases from V and 1 base from J, with 18 bases between. The CDR3 DNA reads TGTGCCAGTAGCCTTCAACGGACAGTCGTCCAAGAGACCCAGTACTTC. Translating it yields CASSLQRTVVQETQYF.

The CDR3 reads CAWSTGQSYEQYF. As DNA, the CDR3 is TGTGCCTGGAGCACCGGACAGAGCTACGAGCAGTACTTC. V is TRBV30 and J is TRBJ2-7, with a tentative D call TRBD1 (6 bases). Germline-derived CDR1 and CDR2 are GTSNPN and SVGIG (reference sequence). Trimming removed 3 bases at V and 3 bases at J, with 12 bases between. The CDR3 runs 13 residues.

A single count supports this clone. The chain employs TRBV2 and TRBJ1-4, with 7 bases matching TRBD1. With V trimmed by 3 bases and J by 3 bases, 4 bases remained unmatched. CDR1 and CDR2 from the germline V gene are SNHLY and FYNNEI. This CDR3 region has 15 residues. CDR3 nucleotides: TGTGCCAGCAGTGATTCAGGGACAGCTAATGAAAAACTGTTTTTT. Its protein product is CASSDSGTANEKLFF.

The chain employs TRBV29-1 and TRBJ1-1, with 7 bases aligning to TRBD1. V was clipped by 5 bases and J by 4 bases; unmatched bases: 7. CDR3 length: 13 amino acids. Per germline, CDR1 SQVTM and CDR2 ANQGSEA. The CDR3 sequence is CSVPGTEFTEAFF. In DNA form, the CDR3 reads TGCAGCGTTCCCGGGACAGAATTCACTGAAGCTTTCTTT.

The chain uses TRBV4-2 and TRBJ2-3, with TRBD2 matching 14 bases. This CDR3 is built from 23 residues. V shed 0 bases, J shed 1 base, and the junction held 18 bases outside the gene matches. Germline CDR1 reads LGHNA; CDR2 reads YNFKEQ. For the CDR3, the DNA is TGTGCCAGCAGCCAAGATCCTGGGCGGTCGACTAGCGGGAGGGCCGGGGGCACAGATACGCAGTATTTT. Protein: CASSQDPGRSTSGRAGGTDTQYF.

The rearrangement links TRBV5-4 to TRBJ1-2, with 7 bases that match TRBD1. The CDR3 covers 15 residues. V dropped 0 bases and J dropped 3; count of bases not matched to a gene: 5. Looked up from germline, CDR1 is SGHNT and CDR2 is YYREEE (reference sequence). The CDR3 protein is CASSLGQGDYYGYTF. Written as DNA, the CDR3 is TGTGCCAGCAGCTTGGGGCAGGGGGACTACTATGGCTACACCTTC.

V usage is TRBV9 and J usage is TRBJ2-1; D might be TRBD2 (6 bases). The germline V gene has CDR1 SGDLS and CDR2 YYNGEE. The ends were cut back, 1 base at V and 4 bases at J, with 15 bases in the middle. CDR3 length: 16 amino acids. The CDR3 DNA sequence: TGTGCCAGCAGCGTAAGGCTAGCGAGGTCTTACAATGAGCAGTTCTTC. This sequence encodes CASSVRLARSYNEQFF.

V gene TRBV6-5 combines with J gene TRBJ2-4; D gene ambiguous. Trimming shortened V by 5 bases and J by 8 bases, and 13 bases separated the two germline ends. This CDR3 is built from 13 residues. Per germline, CDR1 MNHEY and CDR2 SVGAGI. The CDR3 region is CASSPRFRDIQYF. The CDR3 nucleotides are TGTGCCAGCAGTCCCCGTTTTAGAGACATTCAGTACTTC.

The chain has TRBV18 and TRBJ2-7; 11 positions match TRBD2. Germline CDR1 and CDR2: KGHSH and LQKENI. This CDR3 region has 13 residues. Trimming took 6 bases from V and 5 from J; bases not matched to a gene: 3. The CDR3, as DNA: TGTGCCAGCTCTCTAGCGGGGGGTAACGAGCAGTACTTC. Protein: CASSLAGGNEQYF.

The CDR3 DNA reads TGTGCCAGCAGCTTAGAGCGGTACTACGAGCAGTACTTC. It translates to CASSLERYYEQYF. The chain uses TRBV7-9 and TRBJ2-7; a possible D gene is TRBD2 (5 bases). The CDR3 runs to 13 residues. The germline CDR1 and CDR2 sequences are SEHNR and FQNEAQ (reference sequence). V lost 1 base, J lost 3 bases, and 7 bases lay in between.